This T cell receptor (beta chain) emerged from a study of blood T cells in healthy people across ages. General observations from the study: The study found more naive CD4+ cells and higher diversity in long-lived than aged donors.

A sample-barcoded 5' primer and a J-beta primer mix were used in a second PCR of roughly 6 to 11 cycles. A 12-random-nucleotide template-switch adaptor tagged each cDNA molecule. TCRdb processed the 5' RACE reads anew with MiXCR; each CDR3 protein has one entry. The sample has over a million distinct CDR3 sequences, approximately 42% seen once; the top ten hold 7% to 9.5%. This CDR3 has 13 residues. Germline CDR1 SGHTA, CDR2 FQGTGA. Comments on this clonotype: Its antigen is currently unknown.

The receptor was derived from a woman between 18 and 29 years old in good health. The J gene is TRBJ2-5, the V gene TRBV7-3; no clear D. TRBJ2-7 matches the DNA end more closely, so the J call is doubtful. The source material was blood. CDR3 DNA sequence: TGTGCCAGCAGCCTCTCGACCGGCCGCGAGCAGTACTTC. Translation: CASSLSTGREQYF.